This paragraph reports one T cell receptor (beta chain). Primers included in the PCR were 60 Vbeta and 13 Jbeta primers. Original methodology: Later work found 65 million to 90 million unique TCR beta chains, with some 11 million shared. Some clones are missing from TCRdb's copy, which holds only in-frame ones; the method was immunoSEQ multiplex PCR. The DNA was the basis for D and trimming; V, J and clone size are from that table. The sample includes around 40,000 clones, around 69% of them seen just once. This sample was included in a study of cytomegalovirus exposure and HLA in healthy donors. CDR1 is SGHRS, CDR2 YFSETQ, per germline. The CDR3 totals 16 residues. The V and J ends lost 4 bases and 2 bases, in that order; junction bases with no gene match: 9.

The TCR originated in a woman between 25 and 40 years old in good health and CMV-seronegative. The rearrangement links TRBV5-1 to TRBJ2-3; 8 bases line up with TRBD2. Source material: PBMCs. The CDR3 bases are TGCGCCAGCAGCAGGTCCGGGGGGGACCTCACAGATACGCAGTATTTT. Residues: CASSRSGGDLTDTQYF.